This T cell receptor beta chain is from a study of cytomegalovirus exposure and HLA in healthy donors. Notes on the study in general: According to an earlier analysis, most TCR beta V segments yielded productive rearrangements about 87% or about 30% of the time. A later analysis linked a missense variant in DCLRE1C to the trimming of TCR beta V and J genes.

The CDR3 spans 18 residues. Germline V gene lookup returns CDR1 SGDLS and CDR2 YYNGEE. J was trimmed by 1 base and V by 0 bases; bases with no gene match: 5. Both 60 Vbeta primers and 13 Jbeta primers went into the PCR. The table came from immunoSEQ multiplex PCR; TCRdb's copy has only in-frame clones and leaves some out. Seen here are approximately 240,000 clones, around 80% observed once, and the top ten hold around 2.8%. In the case of this clone: Its specificity is unknown.

The clonotype comes from a woman aged 60-75 years in good health and CMV-seropositive. The chain recombines TRBV9 with TRBJ2-3; 13 bases line up with TRBD2. Sequenced input: PBMCs. The CDR3: CASSVGLAGGVGTDTQYF. Written as DNA, the CDR3 is TGTGCCAGCAGCGTAGGACTAGCGGGAGGTGTTGGCACAGATACGCAGTATTTT.